Listed below are T cell receptor beta chains from one sample, sequenced in a study of T cells in localized non-small cell lung cancer. Profiling relied on immunoSEQ multiplex PCR, and the TCRdb table lists in-frame clones only, not all of them. Of some 71,000 clones listed, roughly 81% are singletons. Sample: peripheral blood, taken before any cancer treatment. The receptors come from a female donor aged 60 or older with stage I lung adenocarcinoma. Each CDR3 is given with its conserved first and last residue. A D gene is named only where the DNA matches it firmly.

CDR3: CAISESGAGQGDQPQHF
length: 17
V: TRBV10-3
D: TRBD1
J: TRBJ1-5

CDR3: CASSQNSAEAFF
length: 12
V: TRBV11-2
D: .
J: TRBJ1-1

CDR3: CASSLGGSGELFF
length: 13
V: TRBV5-4
D: .
J: TRBJ2-2

CDR3: CASSPKQGQPQHF
length: 13
V: TRBV18
D: .
J: TRBJ1-5

CDR3: CASSLISSAYGYTF
length: 14
V: TRBV14
D: .
J: TRBJ1-2

CDR3: CASSPGTGSNQPQHF
length: 15
V: TRBV6-5
D: TRBD1
J: TRBJ1-5

CDR3: CASSVQGGGEKLFF
length: 14
V: TRBV5-4
D: .
J: TRBJ1-4

CDR3: CASRTGVFSNQPQHF
length: 15
V: TRBV28
D: TRBD1
J: TRBJ1-5

CDR3: CASRGTSGSLGTQYF
length: 15
V: TRBV2
D: TRBD2
J: TRBJ2-5

CDR3: CASSVDPLKGRETQYF
length: 16
V: TRBV9
D: .
J: TRBJ2-5

CDR3: CASSLRQGGDKNIQYF
length: 16
V: TRBV7-9
D: TRBD2
J: TRBJ2-4

CDR3: CASSLKAGGLADTQYF
length: 16
V: TRBV7-3
D: TRBD2
J: TRBJ2-3

CDR3: CASRGLAGSLSSPQYF
length: 16
V: TRBV28
D: TRBD2
J: TRBJ2-5

CDR3: CASSTQPKTGVYEQYF
length: 16
V: TRBV28
D: TRBD1
J: TRBJ2-7

CDR3: CASRIQTLAEKLFF
length: 14
V: TRBV6-1
D: .
J: TRBJ1-4

CDR3: CASSLRERSDGDGTDTQYF
length: 19
V: TRBV11-1
D: .
J: TRBJ2-3

CDR3: CASRPTSGNTGELFF
length: 15
V: TRBV6-6
D: TRBD2
J: TRBJ2-2

CDR3: CASSLDRINEQFF
length: 13
V: TRBV11-2
D: .
J: TRBJ2-1

CDR3: CASSLVTPRGYTEAFF
length: 16
V: TRBV28
D: .
J: TRBJ1-1

CDR3: CASTLGPDSGNTIYF
length: 15
V: TRBV12-5
D: .
J: TRBJ1-3

CDR3: CASSGRPGQIYGYTF
length: 15
V: TRBV9
D: TRBD1
J: TRBJ1-2

CDR3: CASSWSGGAYEQFF
length: 14
V: TRBV5-1
D: TRBD2
J: TRBJ2-1

CDR3: CASSTTLTSNTQYF
length: 14
V: TRBV6-4
D: TRBD2
J: TRBJ2-3

CDR3: CASSLGSGGYTF
length: 12
V: TRBV11-2
D: .
J: TRBJ1-2

CDR3: CASSRQHSYEQYF
length: 13
V: TRBV5-1
D: .
J: TRBJ2-7

CDR3: CASSTRQAWSQPQHF
length: 15
V: TRBV19
D: .
J: TRBJ1-5

CDR3: CARSLVSGFVTEAFF
length: 15
V: TRBV5-3
D: .
J: TRBJ1-1